This T cell receptor delta chain derives from a study of Vδ1+ human thymocytes. Study-level points and caveats: Highly polyclonal TRG and TRD repertoires with Gaussian CDR3 length distributions appeared in thymus.

RNA was extracted from the cells and then reverse transcribed. Multiplex PCR used pooled V-gene forward primers and a constant-region reverse primer to amplify CDR3s. TCRdb re-processed the multiplex PCR reads using CATT. The sample has more than 50,000 delta-chain clones; around 15% are singletons. Trimming removed 2 bases from V and 8 bases from J, with 18 bases in between. CDR1 TSWWSYY and CDR2 QGS come from the germline V gene. This CDR3 region has 15 residues. Concerning this clone: Its matching antigen is unknown.

Sequencing was done on a sample of Vdelta1+ gamma-delta thymocytes from the thymus. The subset was: FACS-sorted CD3+ TCRalphabeta- TCRVdelta1+ TCRVdelta2- thymocytes. The chain combines TRDV1 with TRDJ1; D is undetermined. The sequence derives from a girl under two years old who had congenital heart surgery. In DNA form, the CDR3 reads TGTGCTCTTGGGGAAGACCCTGTGAGGGAAAAAAAACTCATCTTT. This encodes CALGEDPVREKKLIF.